This T cell receptor (beta chain) was captured by sequencing in a study of shared clonotypes between healthy human individuals. Across the study: CD8 memory received one plate per donor, CD8 naive two, CD4 memory three and CD4 naive three.

For this clone: Its antigen is not identified.

Naive CD8 populations comprised CD45RO-negative cells positively selected for CCR7, excluding terminally differentiated effector memory CD45RA+ cells. General observations from the study: Clonotype sharing among donors, it was expected, would be affected by sequencing depth.

CDR3 size: 17 residues. Germline V CDR1 and CDR2: MNHNS, SASEGT. V lost 2 bases to trimming and J lost 0 bases, with 11 bases between them. Each replicate PCR on the sorted subsets used 200 to 250 ng DNA (around 30,000 T cell genomes). The data were produced by immunoSEQ multiplex PCR, yet TCRdb's version contains in-frame clones alone and is incomplete. The sample yields some 2 million clones, about 95% seen once. Sequenced: naive CD8+ T cells sorted from blood. This TCR was sampled from a man aged 18-30 years in good health. The chain has TRBV6-1 and TRBJ1-6; no clear D gene. The CDR3, as DNA: TGTGCCAGCAGTGAATATCGGGAAAGCTCCTATAATTCACCCCTCCACTTT. The encoded protein is CASSEYRESSYNSPLHF.